The entry below describes one T cell receptor beta chain. Original data processing: Reference gene primer amplification in the assay estimated nucleated cell counts. Measured with immunoSEQ multiplex PCR; TCRdb has only the in-frame clones, and not every one. That table furnishes V, J and clone size, whereas the DNA furnished D and trimming. The data contain a few hundred thousand clones, 88% of them seen just once; the ten biggest clones take up more than 6.5%. The CDR3 length is 14 residues. CDR1 is LGHDT, CDR2 YNNKEL, per germline (reference sequence). V dropped 8 bases and J dropped 9 bases, with 20 bases sitting between them. The data are from a study of blood T cell repertoires in COVID-19. The wider study: Spain, Italy and the United States supplied samples that represented acute and convalescent COVID-19. T cells, B-cell-depleted T cells, or PBMCs supplied cDNA or gDNA.

The sequenced sample consisted of peripheral blood. The chain uses TRBV3-1 (or the pseudogene TRBV3-2) and TRBJ2-1; weak D call: TRBD1 (6 bases). The clonotype comes from a woman in her thirties who had recovered from COVID-19. For the CDR3, the DNA is TGTGCCAGCCAGATACAGGGAACCAGGAGTGAGCAGTTCTTC. This translates into CASQIQGTRSEQFF.